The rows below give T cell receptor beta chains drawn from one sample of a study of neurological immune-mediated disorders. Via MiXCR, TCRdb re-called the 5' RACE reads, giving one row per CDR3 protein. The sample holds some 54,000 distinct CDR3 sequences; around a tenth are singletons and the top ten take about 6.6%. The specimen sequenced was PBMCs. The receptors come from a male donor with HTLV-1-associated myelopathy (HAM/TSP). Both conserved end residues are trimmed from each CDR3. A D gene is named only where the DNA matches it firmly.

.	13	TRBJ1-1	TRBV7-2	ASSLAGRGITEAF
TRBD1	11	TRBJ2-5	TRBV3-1	ASSRTGDETQY
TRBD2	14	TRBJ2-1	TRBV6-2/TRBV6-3	ASSYSGRGALFEQF
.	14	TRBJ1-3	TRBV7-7	ASSLSRMSSGNTIY
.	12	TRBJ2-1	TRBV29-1	SAEQGSYFGEQF
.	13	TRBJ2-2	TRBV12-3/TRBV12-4	ASTLRGTNTGELF
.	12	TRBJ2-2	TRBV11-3	ASSSTADTGELF
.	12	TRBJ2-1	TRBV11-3	ASNLYGRHNEQF
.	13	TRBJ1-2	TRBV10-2	ASSQQGSRSYGYT
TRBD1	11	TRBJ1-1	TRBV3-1	ASNTGGNTEAF
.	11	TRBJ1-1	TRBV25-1	ASYQGLSTEAF
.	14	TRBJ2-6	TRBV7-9	ASSKQKGSGANVLT
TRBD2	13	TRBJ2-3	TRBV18	ASSPRGGPIDTQY
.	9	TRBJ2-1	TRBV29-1	SVVYYYEQF
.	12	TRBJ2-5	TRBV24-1	ATSNGVRRETHY
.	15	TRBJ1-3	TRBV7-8	ASSLEQGGPPGNTIY